Listed below are T cell receptor beta chains from one sample, sequenced in a study of shared clonotypes between healthy human individuals. Some clones are missing from TCRdb's copy, which holds only in-frame ones; the method was immunoSEQ multiplex PCR. The sample holds 2.3 million or so clones, approximately 93% seen once. Source material: naive CD4+ T cells from PBMCs. All receptors derive from a young man in good health. Some clones in this sample may be carry-over from other donors' samples. The CDR3 runs from the conserved cysteine through the conserved F or W. A D gene is named only where the DNA matches it firmly. Clone size is not always given. Where it is, it says once, few, many or a class for expanded clones.

clone size	V gene	D gene	J gene	CDR3 protein	CDR3 DNA
NA	TRBV19	NA	TRBJ1-4	CASSTGRTHTNEKLFF	TGTGCCAGTAGCACAGGACGCACACATACTAATGAAAAACTGTTTTTT
NA	TRBV19	NA	TRBJ1-2	CASSPGAAYGYTF	TGTGCCAGTAGCCCAGGGGCTGCCTATGGCTACACCTTC
NA	TRBV28	NA	TRBJ2-7	CASRGPGNEQYF	TGTGCCAGCAGGGGCCCTGGGAATGAGCAGTACTTC
NA	TRBV5-4	TRBD2	TRBJ2-3	CASSLSAGTTTDTQYF	TGTGCCAGCAGCTTGTCGGCGGGGACTACCACAGATACGCAGTATTTT
NA	TRBV4-3	NA	TRBJ1-5	CASSQEGHSNQPQHF	TGCGCCAGCAGCCAAGAGGGGCATAGCAATCAGCCCCAGCATTTT
few	TRBV6-5	TRBD1	TRBJ1-1	CASSYSTGTGRKAFF	TGTGCCAGCAGTTACTCTACCGGGACAGGGCGGAAAGCTTTCTTT
NA	TRBV7-9	NA	TRBJ1-1	CASSSTDRGPVAEAFF	TGTGCCAGCAGCTCGACGGACAGAGGGCCGGTGGCTGAAGCTTTCTTT
NA	TRBV28	NA	TRBJ1-1	CASSFPGLAEAFF	TGTGCCAGCAGTTTTCCGGGACTGGCTGAAGCTTTCTTT
few	TRBV2	TRBD1	TRBJ1-5	CASRAWTGDQPQHF	TGTGCCAGCAGGGCGTGGACAGGGGATCAGCCCCAGCATTTT
NA	TRBV11-2	NA	TRBJ1-1	CASSLETTEAFF	TGTGCCAGCAGCTTAGAGACCACTGAAGCTTTCTTT
NA	TRBV27	NA	TRBJ1-2	CASRPRAHYGYTF	TGTGCCAGCAGGCCCAGGGCGCACTATGGCTACACCTTC
NA	TRBV5-1	NA	TRBJ1-1	CASSLAGQLNTEAFF	TGCGCCAGCAGCTTGGCAGGGCAGCTGAACACTGAAGCTTTCTTT
NA	TRBV7-6	NA	TRBJ2-5	CASSLQGRALYQETQYF	TGTGCCAGCAGCTTACAGGGCAGGGCTTTGTACCAAGAGACCCAGTACTTC
NA	TRBV7-2	TRBD1	TRBJ2-1	CACRTGGAEQFF	TGTGCCTGCAGGACAGGTGGGGCTGAGCAGTTCTTC
once	TRBV10-3	TRBD1	TRBJ2-7	CAISGGVGTGMHEQYF	TGTGCCATCAGTGGCGGAGTAGGGACAGGGATGCACGAGCAGTACTTC
NA	TRBV7-9	NA	TRBJ2-1	CASSFRQGTYNEQFF	TGTGCCAGCAGCTTTAGGCAGGGGACCTACAATGAGCAGTTCTTC
NA	TRBV4-2	TRBD2	TRBJ2-3	CASSRGLAVSTDTQYF	TGTGCCAGCAGCCGGGGACTAGCGGTTAGCACAGATACGCAGTATTTT
NA	TRBV2	TRBD1	TRBJ2-5	CARSQGAQETQYF	TGTGCCAGAAGTCAGGGGGCTCAGGAGACCCAGTACTTC
once	TRBV7-3	TRBD2	TRBJ2-1	CASRLAGVNEQFF	TGTGCCAGCAGGCTAGCGGGAGTCAATGAGCAGTTCTTC
NA	TRBV5-1	NA	TRBJ2-7	CASSLMWEKSSYEQYF	TGCGCCAGCAGCTTGATGTGGGAGAAGAGCTCCTACGAGCAGTACTTC
once	TRBV29-1	NA	TRBJ2-1	CSVEDRSGSYNEQFF	TGCAGCGTTGAAGATCGAAGCGGCTCCTACAATGAGCAGTTCTTC
NA	TRBV5-5	NA	TRBJ1-2	CASSLVGRDYGYTF	TGTGCCAGCAGCTTGGTGGGGAGGGACTATGGCTACACCTTC
NA	TRBV6-1	NA	TRBJ2-1	CASGVGHGMHEQFF	TGTGCCAGCGGTGTGGGTCATGGGATGCATGAGCAGTTCTTC
NA	TRBV7-2	TRBD1	TRBJ1-2	CASSTTGTAMGYTF	TGTGCCAGCAGCACCACCGGGACAGCCATGGGCTACACCTTC
NA	TRBV6-7	NA	TRBJ1-1	CASSTKHFWDTEAFF	TGTGCCAGCAGTACAAAACATTTTTGGGACACTGAAGCTTTCTTT
NA	TRBV6-1	NA	TRBJ2-7	CASSERGRQDDYEQYF	TGTGCCAGCAGTGAAAGGGGTAGACAGGATGACTACGAGCAGTACTTC
NA	TRBV28	NA	TRBJ1-4	CASSSREGVNEKLFF	TGTGCCAGCAGTTCCCGGGAGGGGGTTAATGAAAAACTGTTTTTT
NA	TRBV15	NA	TRBJ2-7	CATSRSGLVSNEQYF	TGTGCCACCAGCAGGTCTGGACTGGTTTCTAACGAGCAGTACTTC